The count of the clone carrying this TCR beta chain is one. This specimen comes from a study of T cell changes during pregnancy in multiple sclerosis. Profiled with immunoSEQ multiplex PCR; TCRdb holds only in-frame clones, not every one. The table records around 52,000 clones, about nine tenths of them present only once. After removal of 3 bases from V and 4 bases from J, the junction contained 5 bases not matched to a gene. The CDR3 is 15 residues long. CDR1 MDHEN and CDR2 SYDVKM come from the germline V gene. V usage is TRBV28 and J usage is TRBJ1-5, with 8 bases lining up with TRBD1. This clonotype originated in a female donor in good health, enrolled as a control in a pregnancy study. The sample in question was CD4+ T cells from peripheral blood mononuclear cells, obtained after pregnancy. The CDR3 region has the DNA TGTGCCAGCAGTTTCGGCAGGGGGCCAAATCAGCCCCAGCATTTT. Translation gives CASSFGRGPNQPQHF. Together with reference TRBV28 and TRBJ1-5, the CDR3 gives the full variable domain: DVKVTQSSRYLVKRTGEKVFLECVQDMDHENMFWYRQDPGLGLRLIYFSYDVKMKEKGDIPEGYSVSREKKERFSLILESASTNQTSMYLCASSFGRGPNQPQHFGDGTRLSIL.